This TCR beta chain was sequenced in a study of cytomegalovirus exposure and HLA in healthy donors. Findings and caveats of the study: In vitro, three CMV-associated chains proved specific for CMV antigens. Researchers counted roughly 160 TCR beta chains as cytomegalovirus-associated.

In regard to this clone: Its specificity is not known.

Donors were drawn from the 120-subject validation cohort, separate from the roughly 700-subject first cohort. Clones were sequenced by immunoSEQ multiplex PCR, and TCRdb holds only the in-frame ones, with some missing. In the table there are more than 250,000 clones, approximately 90% of which are singletons. The sequence came from a woman aged 18-29 years in good health and CMV-seronegative. Sample: PBMCs.

The CDR3 sequence is CAISDGYLGTGYSYEQYF. The CDR3, as DNA: TGTGCCATCAGTGATGGGTATCTAGGGACAGGCTATTCCTACGAGCAGTACTTC. The genes are TRBV10-3 and TRBJ2-7; TRBD1 aligns across 8 bases. The ends lost 3 bases at V and 1 base at J; junction bases unmatched: 14. Looked up from germline, CDR1 is ENHRY and CDR2 is SYGVKD. This CDR3 contains 18 residues.